This T cell receptor beta chain came from a study of monozygotic twins with inflammatory bowel disease. Notes on the study in general: Repertoire similarity did not differ between concordant and discordant twins, possibly owing to limited power.

About this clonotype: The antigen is undetermined.

The authors ran two nested PCRs of approximately 16 and 10 cycles on TCRalpha and TCRbeta cDNA. Reprocessing the 5' RACE reads, TCRdb reports a single entry for every CDR3 protein and omits DNA. Here the sample table reports over 200,000 distinct CDR3 sequences. This CDR3 spans 12 amino acids. Germline V gene lookup returns CDR1 DFQATT and CDR2 SNEGSKA (reference sequence). After skipping T cell sorting, the authors isolated total RNA from whole blood. The receptor comes from a human donor with ulcerative colitis or Crohn's disease, or a healthy co-twin of an affected twin (not recorded which). The chain recombines TRBV20-1 with TRBJ1-3. The specimen sequenced was blood. CDR3 sequence reads: CSAGTAGNTIYF.